These 16 T cell receptor beta chains share one sample of origin, sequenced in a study of T-cell memory formation after mild COVID-19. TCRdb re-called the 5' RACE reads through MiXCR, storing one row per CDR3 protein. Among some 270,000 distinct CDR3 sequences listed, approximately 15% were seen once. The sequencing input was PBMCs or a T cell subset sorted from them (not recorded which). The origin of the receptors is an adult woman who had mild COVID-19 (a few samples of this study predate the infection). Cell type and time point are not known.

The CDR3 coding sequence is TGTGCCAGCAGCACCCGACTAGCGGGGCCCTACGAGCAGTACTTC. Its protein is CASSTRLAGPYEQYF. The chain is built from TRBV4-2 and TRBJ2-7; TRBD2 agrees at 11 bases. The CDR3 has 15 amino acids. The ends lost 5 bases at V and 2 bases at J; junction bases unmatched: 5. Germline CDR1 LGHNA, CDR2 YNFKEQ.

This clonotype has only a few counts. This chain links TRBV30 with TRBJ2-7; possibly TRBD1 for D (5 bases). Germline CDR1 and CDR2: GTSNPN and SVGIG (reference sequence). This CDR3 is 13 amino acids long. V lost 3 bases, J lost 4 bases, and 13 bases lay in between. CDR3 sequence reads: CAWSGQGPYEQYF. CDR3 nucleotides: TGTGCCTGGAGCGGCCAGGGCCCGTACGAGCAGTACTTC. The whole variable domain, filled in from reference TRBV30 and TRBJ2-7, reads SQTIHQWPATLVQPVGSPLSLECTVEGTSNPNLYWYRQAAGRGLQLLFYSVGIGQISSEVPQNLSASRPQDRQFILSSKKLLLSDSGFYLCAWSGQGPYEQYFGPGTRLTVT.

V gene TRBV7-2 combines with J gene TRBJ1-6; D is undetermined. This CDR3 is 16 amino acids long. V lost 5 bases and J lost 10, with 21 bases in between. Germline-derived CDR1 and CDR2 are SGHTA and FQGNSA. CDR3 sequence (DNA): TGTGCCAGCAGCCCAGTCGGGCCCCAGGCTGGATCACCCCTCCACTTT. Its translation is CASSPVGPQAGSPLHF.

This clonotype has ten or more counts. V usage is TRBV5-1 and J usage is TRBJ2-3; D is tentatively TRBD1 or TRBD2 (5 bases each). V was pared by 0 bases and J by 1 base, with 15 bases between. The CDR3 spans 17 residues. The germline V gene has CDR1 SGHRS and CDR2 YFSETQ. The CDR3 DNA is TGCGCCAGCAGCTTGGCGTCTCAGGGAGATGGCACAGATACGCAGTATTTT. As protein: CASSLASQGDGTDTQYF.

CDR3 nucleotide sequence: TGTGCCAGCAGTTACGCGAGGATGGCAGGGCGGACTGAAGCTTTCTTT. Residues: CASSYARMAGRTEAFF. This chain links TRBV6-5 with TRBJ1-1, with D possibly matching TRBD1 (5 bases). The CDR3 sequence is 16 residues long. The germline V gene has CDR1 MNHEY and CDR2 SVGAGI. The V and J ends lost 2 bases and 5 bases respectively, with 18 bases between them.

This clonotype was counted a few times. The genes are TRBV6-2 or TRBV6-3 and TRBJ2-7; 14 nucleotides line up with TRBD2. Per germline, CDR1 MNHEY and CDR2 SVGEGT. The CDR3 covers 17 residues. The J segment lost 3 bases and the V segment lost 6 bases, leaving 10 bases of the junction unmatched. The CDR3 reads CASRRTGTSGRDYEQYF. As DNA, the CDR3 is TGTGCCAGCAGAAGAACCGGGACTAGCGGGAGAGACTACGAGCAGTACTTC.

CDR3 sequence: CASSLAGGKSSGANVLTF. The CDR3 bases are TGTGCCAGCAGCTTGGCCGGGGGGAAATCCTCTGGGGCCAACGTCCTGACTTTC. The chain carries TRBV5-5 and TRBJ2-6; TRBD2 agrees at 7 bases. Per the germline V gene, CDR1 is SGHKS and CDR2 is YYEKEE (reference sequence). The CDR3 runs to 18 residues. V shed 0 bases, J shed 0 bases, and the junction held 6 bases outside the gene matches.

V usage is TRBV12-3 or TRBV12-4 and J usage is TRBJ1-2; D possibly corresponds to TRBD1 (5 bases). V lost 5 bases and J lost 5, with 12 bases in between. This CDR3 spans 13 amino acids. DNA for the CDR3: TGTGCCAGCAGTGACAGATTATCTTATGGCTACACCTTC. Its protein product is CASSDRLSYGYTF.

This clonotype was observed a handful of times. V gene TRBV11-2 combines with J gene TRBJ2-7, with D perhaps TRBD1 (6 bases). V was clipped by 0 bases and J by 0 bases, with 9 bases between them. The germline CDR1 and CDR2 sequences are SGHAT and FQNNGV. The CDR3 is 15 residues long. The CDR3, as DNA: TGTGCCAGCAGCTTAGAGTCAGGGGCCTCCTACGAGCAGTACTTC. Its protein is CASSLESGASYEQYF.

The rearrangement links TRBV19 to TRBJ2-1, with a possible D match to TRBD2 (7 bases). CDR1 is LNHDA, CDR2 SQIVND, per germline (reference sequence). The germline V and J ends were trimmed by 6 bases and 7 bases, with 19 bases remaining between them. The CDR3 is 15 amino acids. The CDR3: CASSPGLGGANEQFF. In DNA form, the CDR3 reads TGTGCCAGTAGCCCGGGCCTAGGGGGGGCGAATGAGCAGTTCTTC.

The V and J genes are TRBV5-5 and TRBJ2-3; 9 nucleotides agree with TRBD2. The CDR3 has 16 amino acids. V shed 4 bases, J shed 3 bases, and the junction held 9 bases outside the gene matches. Germline V gives CDR1 SGHKS, CDR2 YYEKEE (reference sequence). This CDR3 is CASSPSGGLATDTQYF. In nucleotides, the CDR3 is TGTGCCAGCAGCCCGTCCGGGGGACTAGCAACAGATACGCAGTATTTT.

The chain links TRBV30 to TRBJ2-3; 8 bases are a match to TRBD1. The CDR3 loop spans 14 amino acids. V shed 2 bases and J 11 bases; nucleotides not matched to a gene: 12. Germline V gene data show CDR1 as GTSNPN and CDR2 as SVGIG (reference sequence). As DNA, the CDR3 is TGTGCCTGGAGTAAGGGGACAGGACAGGCCCAGCAGTATTTT. The encoded protein is CAWSKGTGQAQQYF.

This clonotype was observed at least ten times. This chain links TRBV12-3 or TRBV12-4 with TRBJ2-2, with D perhaps being TRBD1 or TRBD2 (5 bases each). V lost 5 bases, J lost 6 bases, and 19 bases lay in between. The CDR3 covers 16 residues. As DNA, the CDR3 is TGTGCCAGCAGTAGAATGGGGACGTTTGTCCCCGGGGAGCTGTTTTTT. Encoded protein: CASSRMGTFVPGELFF.

The chain links TRBV4-1 to TRBJ1-1; perhaps TRBD1 as D (6 bases). The CDR3 length is 15 residues. V lost 0 bases, J lost 0 bases, and 8 bases lay in between. Germline CDR1 and CDR2: MGHRA and YSYEKL. The CDR3 DNA is TGCGCCAGCAGCCAAGAATGGACAGTGAACACTGAAGCTTTCTTT. Amino acid sequence: CASSQEWTVNTEAFF.

There are many counts of this clonotype. The chain is built from TRBV7-3 and TRBJ2-3; no firm D call. Trimming removed 5 bases from V and 2 bases from J, with 5 bases in between. The CDR3 runs 12 residues. The germline V gene encodes CDR1 SGHTA and CDR2 FQGTGA. Written as DNA, the CDR3 is TGTGCCAGCAGCGTGGACACAGATACGCAGTATTTT. It encodes CASSVDTDTQYF. The entire variable domain, with the rest obtained from reference TRBV7-3 and TRBJ2-3, is as follows: GAGVSQTPSNKVTEKGKYVELRCDPISGHTALYWYRQSLGQGPEFLIYFQGTGAADDSGLPNDRFFAVRPEGSVSTLKIQRTERGDSAVYLCASSVDTDTQYFGPGTRLTVL.

This clonotype was seen at least ten times. The chain carries TRBV20-1 and TRBJ2-3, with D possibly TRBD1 on 5 matching bases. Germline-derived CDR1 and CDR2 are DFQATT and SNEGSKA (reference sequence). CDR3 length equals 12 residues. V shed 5 bases and J shed 2 bases, with 8 bases lying between them. CDR3 bases: TGCAGTGCTGCCAGGGACACAGATACGCAGTATTTT. Protein product: CSAARDTDTQYF.